The entry below describes one T cell receptor beta chain. Antigen specificity is unknown. The sample is drawn from a study of cytomegalovirus exposure and HLA in healthy donors. Overall study findings and caveats: Analysis was carried out at a later point, and it linked a missense DCLRE1C variant to TCR beta V- and J-gene trimming. Later analysis found that TCR beta chains associated with HLA were more clonally expanded than other, equally common chains. Reports indicated that the classifier achieved high specificity and sensitivity in diagnosing cytomegalovirus status. It was assumed in the presence/absence analyses that sequencing depth was roughly uniform across donors.

The study ran its PCR with 60 Vbeta and 13 Jbeta primers. Sequenced by immunoSEQ multiplex PCR; TCRdb stores in-frame clones only, minus some. The sample lists around 210,000 clones, 75% to 85% occurring once. The clonotype comes from a male donor in good health and CMV-seropositive. Material: PBMCs.

In nucleotides, the CDR3 is TGTGCCAGCAGCCGCGGGTATGGCGGACTCTTTAATTCACCCCTCCACTTT. Protein product: CASSRGYGGLFNSPLHF. This chain links TRBV5-5 with TRBJ1-6; D is undetermined. CDR1 and CDR2 (germline): SGHKS, YYEKEE (reference sequence). This CDR3 comprises 17 residues. Between the trimmed V and J ends, which lost 4 bases and 6 bases, there was a span of 20 bases.